Below are 2 T cell receptor beta chains sequenced from a single sample in a study of cytomegalovirus exposure and HLA in healthy donors. The PCR made use of 60 Vbeta and 13 Jbeta primers. Measured with immunoSEQ multiplex PCR; TCRdb has only the in-frame clones, and not every one. The sample has fewer than 200,000 clones, 65% to 85% seen once; the top ten hold about 0.77%. Specimen: PBMCs. These receptors came from a young woman in good health and CMV-seronegative.

The chain couples TRBV7-8 to TRBJ2-7; 11 bases match TRBD1. The CDR3 is 18 amino acids. CDR1 and CDR2 (germline): SGHVS, FQNEAQ. V gave up 3 bases and J gave up 4 bases; unmatched junction bases: 14. CDR3 nucleotides: TGTGCCAGCAGCTTGAGGTGGACAGGGGGCGCGGTCATGTACGAGCAGTACTTC. Translation: CASSLRWTGGAVMYEQYF.

The rearrangement joins TRBV10-3 to TRBJ2-3, with a possible D match to TRBD2 (5 bases). Germline CDR1 ENHRY, CDR2 SYGVKD. CDR3 size: 15 residues. Between the trimmed V and J ends, which lost 0 bases and 1 base, there was a span of 8 bases. CDR3 sequence reads: CAISESTRGTDTQYF. CDR3 DNA sequence: TGTGCCATCAGTGAGTCTACTAGAGGCACAGATACGCAGTATTTT.